Shown below are 19 T cell receptor beta chains from a single sample sequenced in a study of OX40 agonist ivuxolimab in advanced cancers. Data came from immunoSEQ multiplex PCR; TCRdb stores just in-frame clones and leaves some out. This table has more than 75,000 clones, more than 80% appearing once. The source material was CD4+ or CD8+ T cells sorted from blood, sampled in a trial of the OX40 agonist ivuxolimab. Receptors originate from an adult with an advanced solid tumor such as melanoma, head and neck, liver or kidney cancer.

This sequence joins TRBV7-3 and TRBJ1-1; possibly TRBD1 for D (5 bases). The CDR3 runs 13 residues. Looked up from germline, CDR1 is SGHTA and CDR2 is FQGTGA. V lost 4 bases to trimming and J lost 6 bases, with 12 bases between them. CDR3 region: CASSSQRGAEAFF. For the CDR3, the DNA is TGTGCCAGCAGCTCACAGAGAGGGGCTGAAGCTTTCTTT.

This clone was seen more than once but under ten times. The chain employs TRBV6-1 and TRBJ1-5; D not certain. V was shortened by 7 bases and J by 4 bases, with 11 bases between the two germline ends. Germline V gene sequence: CDR1 MNHNS, CDR2 SASEGT. This CDR3 is built from 13 residues. The CDR3 DNA reads TGTGCCAGCACAAACTACAGAAATCAGCCCCAGCATTTT. As protein: CASTNYRNQPQHF.

The chain combines TRBV15 with TRBJ1-6; D is ambiguous. Germline values: CDR1 LNHNV, CDR2 YYDKDF (reference sequence). CDR3 size: 13 residues. Trimming removed 3 bases from V and 4 bases from J, with 4 bases in between. The CDR3 is CATSRSYNSPLHF. Here the CDR3 DNA reads TGTGCCACCAGCAGGTCATATAATTCACCCCTCCACTTT.

The rearrangement uses TRBV19 and TRBJ2-2; 8 nucleotides agree with TRBD1. Trimming at V came to 4 bases and at J to 4 bases, leaving 11 bases not matched to a gene. CDR1 is LNHDA, CDR2 SQIVND, per germline (reference sequence). The CDR3 totals 17 residues. The CDR3, as DNA: TGTGCCAGTAGTACTTCCCCCAGGGGGCTGGGCACCGGGGAGCTGTTTTTT. Protein sequence: CASSTSPRGLGTGELFF.

This rearrangement joins TRBV2 to TRBJ2-1, with 13 bases identical to TRBD2. The CDR3 contains 14 residues. From germline, CDR1 is SNHLY and CDR2 FYNNEI. V lost 6 bases, J lost 6 bases, and 2 bases stayed unmatched. The CDR3 region is CASSRLAGGNEQFF. The CDR3 region has the DNA TGTGCCAGCAGCAGACTAGCGGGGGGCAATGAGCAGTTCTTC.

In DNA form, the CDR3 reads TGCAGCGTTGATGGGACGGTCCGCACAGATACGCAGTATTTT. It codes for CSVDGTVRTDTQYF. The rearrangement uses TRBV29-1 and TRBJ2-3; D is possibly TRBD1 or TRBD2 (5 bases each). V was shortened by 3 bases and J by 1 base, with 11 bases between the two germline ends. The V gene's germline CDR1 is SQVTM and CDR2 ANQGSEA. This CDR3 is built from 14 residues.

This chain connects TRBV10-1 to TRBJ2-7; 7 bases match TRBD2. This CDR3 is built from 19 residues. The germline CDR1 and CDR2 sequences are WNHNN and SYGVQD (reference sequence). The trim removed 4 bases at V and 11 bases at J, leaving 29 bases unmatched. The CDR3 nucleotides read TGCGCCAGCAGTGCCACGGGGGGAGGTTGTGCGAGCTTTGGGTTGGATGAGTACTTC. Translating gives CASSATGGGCASFGLDEYF.

The chain has TRBV27 and TRBJ2-3; D gene unclear. Per the germline V gene, CDR1 is MNHEY and CDR2 is SMNVEV (reference sequence). V was cut by 3 bases and J by 2 bases, with 9 bases left in between. The CDR3 extends over 14 amino acids. The CDR3 nucleotides read TGTGCCAGCAGTTTTGGTGACTTCACAGATACGCAGTATTTT. This gives the protein CASSFGDFTDTQYF.

The genes are TRBV11-2 and TRBJ2-7; D not resolved. The germline CDR1 and CDR2 sequences are SGHAT and FQNNGV. The CDR3 has 12 residues. The V and J ends lost 5 bases and 3 bases respectively, with 8 bases between them. Here the CDR3 DNA reads TGTGCCAGCAGCCCAGAGGTCTACGAGCAGTACTTC. The encoded protein is CASSPEVYEQYF. Based on the CDR3 plus reference TRBV11-2 and TRBJ2-7, the full variable domain is EAGVAQSPRYKIIEKRQSVAFWCNPISGHATLYWYQQILGQGPKLLIQFQNNGVVDDSQLPKDRFSAERLKGVDSTLKIQPAKLEDSAVYLCASSPEVYEQYFGPGTRLTVT.

This clone was picked up one time. The chain couples TRBV6-5 to TRBJ2-5; tentatively, D is TRBD1 or TRBD2 (5 bases each). TRBJ2-7 matches the DNA end more closely, so the J call is doubtful. The CDR3 contains 14 residues. Germline CDR1 is MNHEY and CDR2 is SVGAGI. The CDR3 DNA reads TGTGCCAGCAGAGTCCGGGTCGCGAGGGGCGAGCAGTACTTC. It specifies CASRVRVARGEQYF.

This chain joins TRBV11-2 and TRBJ2-7; 7 bases are shared with TRBD1. Germline V CDR1 and CDR2: SGHAT, FQNNGV. The CDR3 runs to 19 residues. The V segment lost 5 bases and the J segment 1 base; nucleotides outside the gene matches: 20. CDR3 sequence: CASSILRGIPFQPSYEQYF. The CDR3 DNA sequence: TGTGCCAGCAGCATACTCAGGGGGATTCCGTTCCAACCATCCTACGAGCAGTACTTC.

The CDR3 is CASTGRGSYEQYV. CDR3 DNA: TGTGCCAGCACGGGCAGGGGATCCTACGAGCAGTACGTC. The chain carries TRBV6-1 and TRBJ2-7, with D perhaps matching TRBD1 (6 bases). V lost 7 bases and J lost 1, with 11 bases in between. CDR1 and CDR2 from the germline V gene are MNHNS and SASEGT. The CDR3 consists of 13 residues.

The chain is built from TRBV18 and TRBJ1-3; possible D gene TRBD1, 6 bases. This CDR3 has 16 amino acids. The germline gives CDR1 KGHSH, CDR2 LQKENI. Trimming removed 2 bases at V and 2 bases at J, with 13 bases between. CDR3 sequence reads: CASSPMGHMAGNTIYF. The DNA for the CDR3 is TGTGCCAGCTCACCAATGGGACACATGGCTGGAAACACCATATATTTT.

This sequence joins TRBV19 and TRBJ1-4; D is unresolved. Germline V CDR1 and CDR2: LNHDA, SQIVND (reference sequence). This CDR3 region has 14 residues. Deletions cut 5 bases from V and 7 bases from J, with 14 bases between. The CDR3: CASSGESPLEKLFF. CDR3 nucleotide sequence: TGTGCCAGTAGTGGCGAGTCGCCTCTTGAAAAACTGTTTTTT. Drawing the rest from reference TRBV19 and TRBJ1-4, the complete variable domain is DGGITQSPKYLFRKEGQNVTLSCEQNLNHDAMYWYRQDPGQGLRLIYYSQIVNDFQKGDIAEGYSVSREKKESFPLTVTSAQKNPTAFYLCASSGESPLEKLFFGSGTQLSVL.

The chain links TRBV4-1 to TRBJ2-5; TRBD2 agrees at 12 bases. The CDR3 sequence is 17 residues long. Germline V gives CDR1 MGHRA, CDR2 YSYEKL. V was pared by 3 bases and J by 0 bases, with 5 bases of the junction left unmatched. The CDR3 is CASSHPGLAGHQETQYF. CDR3 bases: TGCGCCAGCAGCCATCCCGGACTAGCGGGGCACCAAGAGACCCAGTACTTC.

The V and J genes are TRBV5-1 and TRBJ2-1, with 10 bases aligning to TRBD2. This CDR3 has 15 amino acids. With 0 bases clipped from V and 9 bases from J, the junction kept 6 bases outside the gene matches. Germline CDR1 is SGHRS and CDR2 is YFSETQ. The CDR3 sequence: CASSLEPSGSFEQFF. CDR3 bases: TGCGCCAGCAGCTTGGAGCCTAGCGGGAGTTTTGAGCAGTTCTTC.

This chain connects TRBV5-6 to TRBJ1-2; 9 bases fit TRBD1. Losses at the gene ends were 6 bases for V and 3 bases for J; bases not matched to a gene: 15. Germline CDR1 reads SGHDT; CDR2 reads YYEEEE. The CDR3 totals 17 residues. CDR3 bases: TGTGCCAGCAACCAAAACCCCGGGACAGGGTGGGACTATGGCTACACCTTC. This gives the protein CASNQNPGTGWDYGYTF. The full variable domain, its missing parts supplied by reference TRBV5-6 and TRBJ1-2, is DAGVTQSPTHLIKTRGQQVTLRCSPKSGHDTVSWYQQALGQGPQFIFQYYEEEERQRGNFPDRFSGHQFPNYSSELNVNALLLGDSALYLCASNQNPGTGWDYGYTFGSGTRLTVV.

The CDR3 loop is CASVPSTGYEKLFF. The CDR3, as DNA: TGTGCCAGCGTGCCTTCTACAGGGTATGAAAAACTGTTTTTT. This chain connects TRBV28 to TRBJ1-4, with TRBD1 as a possible D gene (6 bases). There are 14 residues in the CDR3. Germline values: CDR1 MDHEN, CDR2 SYDVKM. The V gene lost 8 bases and the J gene lost 6 bases, with 16 bases spanning the gap.

This chain links TRBV14 with TRBJ2-5; D may match TRBD1 or TRBD2 (6 bases each). The CDR3 is 15 amino acids. Trimming took off 3 bases at V and 5 bases at J, with 16 bases between the two ends. Germline CDR1 is SGHDN and CDR2 is FVKESK. CDR3: CASSQDGGRGETQYF. As DNA, the CDR3 is TGTGCCAGCAGCCAGGATGGGGGGCGAGGGGAGACCCAGTACTTC.